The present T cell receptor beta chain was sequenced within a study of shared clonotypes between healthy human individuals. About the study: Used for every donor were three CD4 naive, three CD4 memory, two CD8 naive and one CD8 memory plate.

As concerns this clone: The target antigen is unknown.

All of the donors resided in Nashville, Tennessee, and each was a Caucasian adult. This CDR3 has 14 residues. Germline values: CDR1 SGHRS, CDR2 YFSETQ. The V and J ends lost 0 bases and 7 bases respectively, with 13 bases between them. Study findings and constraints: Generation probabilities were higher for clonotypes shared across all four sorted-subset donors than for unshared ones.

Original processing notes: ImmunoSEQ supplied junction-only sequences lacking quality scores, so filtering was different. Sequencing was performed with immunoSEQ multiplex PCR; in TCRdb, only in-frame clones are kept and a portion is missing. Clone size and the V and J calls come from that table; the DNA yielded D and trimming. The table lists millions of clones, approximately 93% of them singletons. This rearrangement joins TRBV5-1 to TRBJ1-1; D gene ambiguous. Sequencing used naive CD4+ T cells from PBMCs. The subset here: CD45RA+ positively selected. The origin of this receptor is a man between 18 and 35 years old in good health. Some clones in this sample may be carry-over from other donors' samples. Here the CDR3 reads CASSLAAGRFEAFF. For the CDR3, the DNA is TGCGCCAGCAGCTTGGCCGCAGGTAGATTTGAAGCTTTCTTT.